This T cell receptor (beta chain) was profiled in a study of T cell responses to AZD1222 COVID-19 vaccine. Study-wide background: Second doses at about 4 or about 12 weeks were pooled. General study results and limits: Donor demographics were predominantly white British with a female majority; clonal diversity may be underestimated. Unmutated variant regions are reportedly the target of nearly half of TCRs that are spike-specific. Without day 14 samples, only post-peak T cell repertoires were studied.

The germline V gene encodes CDR1 MNHNS and CDR2 SASEGT. The CDR3 contains 17 residues. V dropped 4 bases and J dropped 6 bases, with 21 bases sitting between them. Of note for this clone: Its specificity is unknown.

The protocol was immunoSEQ multiplex PCR, while the TCRdb copy is restricted to in-frame clones and leaves out a portion. This sample has around 75,000 clones, with about 85% found just once. The chain links TRBV6-1 to TRBJ1-4, with D possibly TRBD1 on 6 matching bases. The sequences come from peripheral blood, collected on day 0 of AZD1222 vaccination. The sequence came from an adult in good health. CDR3 nucleotide sequence: TGTGCCAGCAGTGTTTATGCTACAGGGAGGTTGGATGAAAAACTGTTTTTT. Residues: CASSVYATGRLDEKLFF.